This TCR beta chain was retrieved from a study of OX40 agonist ivuxolimab in advanced cancers. The study's findings and limits: Researchers did not determine the expanded peripheral T cells' antigen specificity. Researchers report that CD8+ T cells had, on average, more expanded clones than CD4+.

V shed 2 bases and J shed 6 bases, with 11 bases lying between them. Germline V CDR1 and CDR2: SEHNR, FQNEAQ (reference sequence). The CDR3 contains 14 residues. A remark on this clone: What it binds is not known.

Clones were sequenced by immunoSEQ multiplex PCR, and TCRdb holds only the in-frame ones, with some missing. The data contain tens of thousands of clones, nearly 85% of them seen just once; the ten biggest clones take up 21%. Specimen: CD4+ or CD8+ T cells sorted from blood, collected in a trial of the OX40 agonist ivuxolimab. The chain is built from TRBV7-9 and TRBJ2-1; TRBD1 is a possible D gene (5 bases). This receptor was identified in an adult with an advanced solid tumor such as melanoma, head and neck, liver or kidney cancer. As DNA, the CDR3 is TGTGCCAGCAGCTTATCTCAGGGTCTCAATGAGCAGTTCTTC. It specifies CASSLSQGLNEQFF.